A selection of T cell receptor beta chains follows, all from one sample in a study of T cells in Graves' hyperthyroidism and ophthalmopathy. MiXCR, applied by TCRdb to the multiplex PCR reads, yields one record per CDR3 protein. The sample lists approximately 400,000 distinct CDR3 sequences, around 16% occurring once. Sequenced sample: blood. The receptors originated from a woman younger than 35 with Graves' hyperthyroidism. Each CDR3 is given with its conserved first and last residue. The D gene is left open where the match is weak. Clone sizes are given selectively: once, few, many, or a class where the clone is expanded.

v_call	d_call	clone_size	j_call	cdr3_aa	cdr3_nt
TRBV28	TRBD1	-	TRBJ2-2	CASRTGQTINGELFF	TGTGCCAGCAGGACGGGACAGACGATAAATGGGGAGCTGTTTTTT
TRBV30	-	many	TRBJ2-3	CAWESPGTDTQYF	TGTGCCTGGGAGTCCCCTGGCACAGATACGCAGTATTTT
TRBV20-1	TRBD1	-	TRBJ1-1	CSAAQGETEAFF	TGCAGTGCGGCTCAGGGGGAAACTGAAGCTTTCTTT
TRBV20-1	-	many	TRBJ2-5	CSADLGDLETQYF	TGCAGTGCTGACCTCGGGGACTTGGAGACCCAGTACTTC
TRBV20-1	TRBD1	many	TRBJ2-7	CSARDWRQGGYEQYF	TGCAGTGCTAGAGATTGGAGACAGGGGGGGTACGAGCAGTACTTC
TRBV19	TRBD1	many	TRBJ2-7	CASSIRGPSYEQYF	TGTGCCAGTAGTATAAGGGGGCCCTCCTACGAGCAGTACTTC
TRBV29-1	-	many	TRBJ1-1	CSVAGFKNTEAFF	TGCAGCGTGGCGGGATTCAAGAACACTGAAGCTTTCTTT
TRBV12-3/TRBV12-4	-	many	TRBJ1-2	CASSSGTDYGYTF	TGTGCCAGCAGTTCCGGGACGGATTATGGCTACACCTTC
TRBV29-1	TRBD2	-	TRBJ2-7	CSVELADSYEQYF	TGCAGCGTTGAACTAGCGGACTCCTACGAGCAGTACTTC
TRBV19	-	-	TRBJ2-4	CASSQQGGQNIQYF	TGTGCCAGTAGCCAACAGGGGGGGCAAAACATTCAGTACTTC
TRBV6-1	TRBD2	many	TRBJ2-7	CASSTSGRESYEQYF	TGTGCCAGCAGTACCAGCGGGAGAGAATCCTACGAGCAGTACTTC
TRBV4-1	-	few	TRBJ1-6	CASSARENNSPLHF	TGCGCCAGCAGCGCACGGGAGAATAATTCACCCCTCCACTTT
TRBV18	-	many	TRBJ2-3	CASSPRVGDTQYF	TGTGCCAGCTCACCACGCGTTGGGGATACGCAGTATTTT
TRBV6-1	TRBD1	few	TRBJ2-3	CASSYSDRAPTDTQYF	TGTGCCAGCAGTTATTCGGACAGGGCCCCCACAGATACGCAGTATTTT
TRBV4-1	-	many	TRBJ1-1	CASSQETGTEAFF	TGCGCCAGCAGCCAAGAAACAGGGACTGAAGCTTTCTTT
TRBV27	-	many	TRBJ1-5	CASSFEGHRDQPQHF	TGTGCCAGCAGTTTTGAAGGCCACCGCGATCAGCCCCAGCATTTT
TRBV24-1	-	few	TRBJ2-7	CATSGQYSSEQYF	TGTGCCACCAGTGGACAGTACTCCTCCGAGCAGTACTTC
TRBV6-1	-	few	TRBJ2-4	CASSELEEAKNIQYF	TGTGCCAGCAGTGAATTAGAGGAAGCCAAAAACATTCAGTACTTC
TRBV19	TRBD1	few	TRBJ1-2	CASSKAGQGFNGYTF	TGTGCCAGTAGTAAGGCTGGACAGGGGTTTAATGGCTACACCTTC
TRBV15	-	few	TRBJ2-4	CATSREARLAKNIQYF	TGTGCCACCAGCAGAGAGGCTCGACTAGCCAAAAACATTCAGTACTTC
TRBV15	-	many	TRBJ2-7	CATSEGTVTYEQYF	TGTGCCACCAGCGAGGGGACGGTTACCTACGAGCAGTACTTC
TRBV29-1	-	many	TRBJ1-4	CSVRGATNEKLFF	TGCAGCGTGCGCGGGGCGACTAATGAAAAACTGTTTTTT
TRBV5-8	TRBD1	-	TRBJ1-2	CASSVQGAFNYGYTF	TGTGCCAGCAGCGTACAGGGGGCCTTTAACTATGGCTACACCTTC
TRBV20-1	-	many	TRBJ1-6	CSASWQGGSPLHF	TGCAGTGCTAGTTGGCAGGGAGGTTCACCCCTCCACTTT
TRBV12-3/TRBV12-4	-	many	TRBJ2-7	CASSFGGPVAEQYF	TGTGCCAGCAGTTTTGGGGGGCCCGTTGCGGAGCAGTACTTC
TRBV18	-	many	TRBJ1-2	CASSPNTDNYGYTF	TGTGCCAGCTCACCAAACACAGATAACTATGGCTACACCTTC
TRBV3-1	TRBD2	many	TRBJ2-5	CASKTRGLDIIQETQYF	TGTGCCAGCAAAACGCGGGGACTAGACATAATCCAAGAGACCCAGTACTTC
TRBV28	TRBD1	many	TRBJ1-2	CASSSGQGTYGYTF	TGTGCCAGCAGTTCCGGACAGGGTACATATGGCTACACCTTC
TRBV7-9	TRBD2	-	TRBJ2-5	CASSARLAGVQGETQYF	TGTGCCAGCAGCGCCAGACTAGCGGGGGTTCAGGGTGAGACCCAGTACTTC
TRBV28	TRBD1	many	TRBJ2-7	CASSPMGQGAWEQYF	TGTGCCAGCAGTCCTATGGGACAGGGGGCGTGGGAGCAGTACTTC
TRBV15	-	many	TRBJ2-3	CATSRDGMDTQYF	TGTGCCACCAGCAGAGATGGCATGGATACGCAGTATTTT
TRBV2	TRBD1	many	TRBJ2-5	CASSTDRGKSQYF	TGTGCCAGCAGTACGGACAGGGGGAAGTCCCAGTACTTC
TRBV7-8	TRBD2	many	TRBJ2-7	CASSPGGPGLAGNYEQYF	TGTGCCAGCAGCCCCGGGGGGCCGGGACTAGCGGGGAACTACGAGCAGTACTTC
TRBV24-1	TRBD2	-	TRBJ2-1	CATSDRGLAGEYNEQFF	TGTGCCACCAGTGATCGGGGACTAGCGGGGGAGTACAATGAGCAGTTCTTC
TRBV6-1	TRBD1	many	TRBJ2-7	CASSSGTGGTYEQYF	TGTGCCAGCAGCTCCGGGACAGGGGGTACCTACGAGCAGTACTTC
TRBV15	-	many	TRBJ2-7	CATSRGMSYEQYF	TGTGCCACCAGCCGGGGGATGTCCTACGAGCAGTACTTC
TRBV7-9	-	-	TRBJ2-1	CASSPNGSGAGYNEQFF	TGTGCCAGCAGCCCGAACGGGTCGGGGGCTGGATACAATGAGCAGTTCTTC
TRBV6-5	-	-	TRBJ1-5	CASSSVVGTGNQPQHF	TGTGCCAGCAGTTCCGTAGTTGGGACCGGCAATCAGCCCCAGCATTTT